This is a list of T cell receptor beta chains from one sample in a study of OX40 agonist ivuxolimab in advanced cancers. TCRdb keeps only in-frame clones here, not all; method: immunoSEQ multiplex PCR. The data contain 90,000 to 150,000 clones, roughly nine tenths of them singletons. Specimen: CD4+ or CD8+ T cells sorted from blood, collected in a trial of the OX40 agonist ivuxolimab. The receptors were gathered from an adult with an advanced solid tumor such as melanoma, head and neck, liver or kidney cancer. CDR3s include the opening cysteine and the closing phenylalanine or tryptophan. The order of the fields is clone size, V gene, D gene, CDR3 length, J gene, CDR3 DNA, CDR3 protein. D genes are given only for firm matches. Not every row has a clone size; where given, it reads once, few, many or a size class.

>.|TRBV7-2|.|13|TRBJ2-1
TGTGCCAGCAGCTTCCAGGGTTTGAATGAGCAGTTCTTC
CASSFQGLNEQFF
>.|TRBV7-9|.|15|TRBJ2-3
TGTGCCAGCAGCCTAGGTGAATTGAGCACAGATACGCAGTATTTT
CASSLGELSTDTQYF
>.|TRBV6-4|.|11|TRBJ2-3
TGTGCCAGCAGTGATTCGGGGACGCAGTATTTT
CASSDSGTQYF
>once|TRBV19|.|15|TRBJ1-2
TGTGCCAGTAGTATCCCCCGGGGGCCGAACTATGGCTACACCTTC
CASSIPRGPNYGYTF
>.|TRBV6-1|TRBD2|15|TRBJ2-2
TGTGCCAGCATATCGAGCGGGGGGGCCACCGGGGAGCTGTTTTTT
CASISSGGATGELFF
>.|TRBV29-1|.|12|TRBJ2-1
TGCAGCGCCAGGGACATGAAAAATGAGCAGTTCTTC
CSARDMKNEQFF
>.|TRBV28|TRBD1|14|TRBJ1-6
TGTGCCAGCAGTTCGGACAGGGGTAATTCACCCCTCCACTTT
CASSSDRGNSPLHF
>.|TRBV5-4|TRBD1|17|TRBJ1-6
TGTGCCAGCAGCCGCCAGACAGGGGGCTCCTATAATTCACCCCTCCACTTT
CASSRQTGGSYNSPLHF
>.|TRBV14|TRBD2|17|TRBJ2-3
TGTGCCAGCAGCCCCCAAGGACTAGCGGGGTTGACAGATACGCAGTATTTT
CASSPQGLAGLTDTQYF
>few|TRBV28|.|15|TRBJ1-1
TGTGCCAGCAGTTTACCACTCCGAAGGTACACTGAAGCTTTCTTT
CASSLPLRRYTEAFF
>.|TRBV10-3|TRBD1|15|TRBJ1-6
TGTGCCACCAAACAACCGACAGGGAGTAATTCACCCCTCCACTTT
CATKQPTGSNSPLHF
>.|TRBV7-9|.|14|TRBJ1-1
TGTGCCAGCAGCTCCGGGAGGGCCAACACTGAAGCTTTCTTT
CASSSGRANTEAFF
>.|TRBV7-2|TRBD1|16|TRBJ1-3
TGTGCCAGCAGCTTAGCGGGACAGGGTTCTGGAAACACCATATATTTT
CASSLAGQGSGNTIYF
>.|TRBV7-6|.|14|TRBJ1-3
TGTGCCAGCAGCTTTCAGGACGGTGGAAACACCATATATTTT
CASSFQDGGNTIYF
>.|TRBV6-5|.|15|TRBJ1-1
TGTGCCAGCAGTCGTACGGACGGACGGTACACTGAAGCTTTCTTT
CASSRTDGRYTEAFF
>.|TRBV9|.|15|TRBJ2-3
TGTGCCAGCAGCGCCTCAGGACCTCGTACAGATACGCAGTATTTT
CASSASGPRTDTQYF
>.|TRBV7-2|TRBD1|16|TRBJ1-6
TGTGCCAGCAGACCGGGACAGGGATGGCCTAATTCACCCCTCCACTTT
CASRPGQGWPNSPLHF
>.|TRBV10-3|.|14|TRBJ1-6
TGTGCCATCAGTGAGTCGACGTATAATTCACCCCTCCACTTT
CAISESTYNSPLHF
>.|TRBV28|TRBD1|13|TRBJ1-3
TGTGCCAGCTCGGACAGGGCTGGAAACACCATATATTTT
CASSDRAGNTIYF
>.|TRBV6-4|TRBD2|13|TRBJ2-5
TGTGCCAGCAGCCGGGAGGAGGCAGAGACCCAGTACTTC
CASSREEAETQYF
>.|TRBV7-8|TRBD1|14|TRBJ1-3
TGTGCCAGCAGCCCGACAGGGGTAGGAAACACCATATATTTT
CASSPTGVGNTIYF
>few|TRBV30|TRBD1|14|TRBJ1-2
TGTGCCTGGAGCCGGGACAGGGCAAGCTATGGCTACACCTTC
CAWSRDRASYGYTF
>.|TRBV28|.|16|TRBJ2-1
TGTGCCAGCAGTGCTCAGGTGGGGAGCTCCTACAATGAGCAGTTCTTC
CASSAQVGSSYNEQFF
>.|TRBV5-6|.|12|TRBJ2-7
TGTGCCAGCAGCCTCACAGGAGGCGAGCAGTACTTC
CASSLTGGEQYF
>.|TRBV5-1|.|13|TRBJ2-5
TGCGCCAGCGGCGAGAATAACAAAGAGACCCAGTACTTC
CASGENNKETQYF
>few|TRBV6-1|.|13|TRBJ1-5
TGTGCCGGGGGAGGGGCAAGCAATCAGCCCCAGCATTTT
CAGGGASNQPQHF
>.|TRBV19|.|17|TRBJ2-1
TGTGCCAGTAGTATAGATCTTGGCCGGGGCAGCTACAATGAGCAGTTCTTC
CASSIDLGRGSYNEQFF
>few|TRBV7-3|.|13|TRBJ2-1
TGTGCCAGCAGCTTAATGCTACCCAATGAGCAGTTCTTC
CASSLMLPNEQFF
>.|TRBV18|.|15|TRBJ2-5
TGTGCCAGCTCACCACAGGAAACTAGGGAAGAGACCCAGTACTTC
CASSPQETREETQYF
>.|TRBV1|.|16|TRBJ2-7
TGCACCAGCAGCTCCGGACTAGCGGGTCTTTTCTACGAGCAGTACTTC
CTSSSGLAGLFYEQYF
>.|TRBV5-4|.|15|TRBJ2-2
TGTGCCAGCAGCTTGAGTACAGGGCCCCTCGGGGAGCTGTTTTTT
CASSLSTGPLGELFF
>few|TRBV4-1|.|14|TRBJ1-6
TGCGCCAGCAGACAAGATCAGCTTAATTCACCCCTCCACTTT
CASRQDQLNSPLHF
>.|TRBV7-2|TRBD1|16|TRBJ2-5
TGTGCCAGCAGCTTATGGGGGACAGGGGGTACAGAGACCCAGTACTTC
CASSLWGTGGTETQYF
>.|TRBV7-3|TRBD2|13|TRBJ2-2
TGTGCCAGCGCCCCGGGGGGGGCCGGGGAGCTGTTTTTT
CASAPGGAGELFF
>.|TRBV28|.|16|TRBJ2-7
TGTGCCAGCAGTGGCCAGGACAGCCAGAGCTCCTACGAGCAGTACTTC
CASSGQDSQSSYEQYF
>.|TRBV9|TRBD2|16|TRBJ2-3
TGTGCCAGCAGCCCCCGGCTAGCGGGGGGGTCAGATACGCAGTATTTT
CASSPRLAGGSDTQYF
>.|TRBV5-1|.|13|TRBJ2-5
TGCGCCAGCGGAACTTCCACCGGGGAGACCCAGTACTTC
CASGTSTGETQYF
>.|TRBV28|.|12|TRBJ2-1
TGTGCCAGCAGTCAAGCCCCCCGGGAGCAGTTCTTC
CASSQAPREQFF
>once|TRBV20-1|.|11|TRBJ2-1
TGCAGTGCTAGAGAGACTGAGGAGCATTTCTTC
CSARETEEHFF
>.|TRBV28|.|13|TRBJ2-7
TGTGCCAGCATGGGTCAGGGGAGATACGAGCAGTACTTC
CASMGQGRYEQYF